The 32 T cell receptor beta chains given below trace back to one sample, sequenced in a study of OX40 agonist ivuxolimab in advanced cancers. The library was prepared using the immunoSEQ multiplex PCR assay. TCRdb re-hosts the immuneACCESS table, in-frame sequences only. Its copies lack some clones; in the studies checked, an unresolved V gene accounts for under half of them, and the cause for the rest is not known. This sample gives tens of thousands of clones in total; over 75% of them show up just once. Together, the top ten hold under 9.5% of the sample. Specimen: CD4+ or CD8+ T cells sorted from blood, collected in a trial of the OX40 agonist ivuxolimab. The receptors stem from an adult with an advanced solid tumor such as melanoma, head and neck, liver or kidney cancer.

The genes are TRBV11-2 and TRBJ2-5, with TRBD2 identical over 12 bases. This CDR3 is built from 16 residues. After removal of 5 bases from V and 5 bases from J, the junction contained 9 bases not matched to a gene. In germline, CDR1 is SGHAT, CDR2 FQNNGV. In nucleotides, the CDR3 is TGTGCCAGCAGCGACACCCGGCTAGCGGGAGGGGAGACCCAGTACTTC. It encodes CASSDTRLAGGETQYF.

This clone was picked up a small number of times. V and J are TRBV5-8 and TRBJ2-1; D is perhaps TRBD2 (6 bases). CDR3 size: 14 residues. The germline V and J ends were trimmed by 2 bases and 9 bases, with 15 bases remaining between them. CDR1 SGHTS and CDR2 YDEGEE come from the germline V gene. Written as DNA, the CDR3 is TGTGCCAGCAGCTTTATTGCGGGGCCTCGTGAGCAGTTCTTC. This translates into CASSFIAGPREQFF.

The gene calls are TRBV5-1 and TRBJ2-3, with TRBD2 matching over 10 bases. The CDR3 consists of 15 residues. Germline-derived CDR1 and CDR2 are SGHRS and YFSETQ. The junction had 9 bases not matched to a gene; V was cut back by 6 bases and J by 5 bases. CDR3 nucleotide sequence: TGCGCCAGCACCAACCGTCTAGCGGGAGAAGATACGCAGTATTTT. It specifies CASTNRLAGEDTQYF.

The chain is built from TRBV7-3 and TRBJ2-1; 10 nucleotides agree with TRBD2. CDR3 length: 16 residues. V lost 5 bases and J lost 5; bases outside the gene matches: 9. The V gene's germline CDR1 is SGHTA and CDR2 FQGTGA. The DNA of the CDR3 is TGTGCCAGCAGCCAAAGGCCGGGACTAGCGAACAATGAGCAGTTCTTC. It translates to CASSQRPGLANNEQFF.

The chain uses TRBV14 and TRBJ2-3, with 10 bases aligning to TRBD1. This CDR3 spans 16 amino acids. Germline CDR1 is SGHDN and CDR2 is FVKESK. The V gene end was trimmed by 4 bases and the J gene end by 4 bases; junction bases not matched to a gene: 8. The CDR3 sequence: CASSPIGQGGPDTQYF. CDR3 in DNA: TGTGCCAGCAGCCCCATCGGACAGGGGGGCCCAGATACGCAGTATTTT.

A note on this clone: A junction boundary mismatches the germline segment, possibly from a read error. V usage is TRBV29-1 and J usage is TRBJ1-2; a possible D gene is TRBD1 (5 bases). CDR3 size: 13 residues. Germline V gives CDR1 SQVTM, CDR2 ANQGSEA. CDR3 region: CSVERLGDYDYTF. CDR3 in DNA: TGCAGCGTTGAACGGCTAGGGGACTATGACTACACCTTC.

The rearrangement uses TRBV28 and TRBJ1-3; the match to TRBD1 covers 7 bases. J lost 4 bases, V lost 3 bases, and 9 bases had no gene match. Germline V CDR1 and CDR2: MDHEN, SYDVKM. The CDR3 contains 16 residues. CDR3 loop: CASSFILDRLGNTIYF. The CDR3 bases are TGTGCCAGCAGTTTCATATTGGACAGGCTCGGAAACACCATATATTTT.

The chain uses TRBV10-3 and TRBJ2-1, with a possible D match to TRBD2 (7 bases). Trimming stripped 0 bases from V and 5 bases from J, with 14 bases between. CDR1 ENHRY and CDR2 SYGVKD come from the germline V gene. The CDR3 sequence is 16 residues long. The CDR3 loop reads CAISESRGGLDNEQFF. The CDR3 coding sequence is TGTGCCATCAGTGAGTCGAGGGGGGGCCTTGACAATGAGCAGTTCTTC.

Only a few counts were recorded for this clone. The chain joins TRBV5-3 to TRBJ1-5; perhaps TRBD1 as D (6 bases). TRBV5-3 is an ORF for which the function is uncertain. V lost 3 bases and J 0 bases, leaving 19 bases between the germline ends. The CDR3 sequence is 18 residues long. CDR3 DNA: TGTGCCAGAAGCTCGAAACCCTCCAGGGGTTATAGCAATCAGCCCCAGCATTTT. Its protein product is CARSSKPSRGYSNQPQHF.

This clone was seen more than once but under ten times. V is TRBV6-6 and J is TRBJ2-7; 9 bases map to TRBD1. The germline gives CDR1 MNHNY, CDR2 SVGAGI (reference sequence). V was clipped by 6 bases and J by 0 bases; unmatched bases: 6. The length of the CDR3 is 15 residues. The CDR3 DNA follows: TGTGCCAGCAGCCCGGGACAGGGCTACTCCTACGAGCAGTACGTC. Protein product: CASSPGQGYSYEQYV.

The chain couples TRBV7-2 to TRBJ2-3; D gene uncertain. Per germline, CDR1 SGHTA and CDR2 FQGNSA. Trimming left V 4 bases short and J 1 base short, with 6 bases between. This CDR3 is 13 amino acids long. CDR3 protein: CASSSRRTDTQYF. As DNA, the CDR3 is TGTGCCAGCAGCTCCCGGCGCACAGATACGCAGTATTTT.

V usage is TRBV5-6 and J usage is TRBJ1-2, with TRBD1 identical over 8 bases. Unmatched junction bases numbered 12, after V lost 4 bases and J lost 1 base. This CDR3 has 17 residues. Looked up from germline, CDR1 is SGHDT and CDR2 is YYEEEE. The CDR3 DNA is TGTGCCAGCAGCACATACGCCCCAGGGGGCATTAACTATGGCTACACCTTC. Translation: CASSTYAPGGINYGYTF.

This clone came up a few times. CDR3: CASSQGGRQPQHF. The DNA for the CDR3 is TGTGCCAGCTCACAAGGGGGAAGGCAGCCCCAGCATTTT. The V gene is TRBV18, the J gene TRBJ1-5; the D gene is possibly TRBD1 (6 bases). The CDR3 is 13 residues long. V lost 4 bases and J lost 7, with 11 bases in between. The V gene's germline CDR1 is KGHSH and CDR2 LQKENI. Supplemented by reference TRBV18 and TRBJ1-5, the full variable domain reads NAGVMQNPRHLVRRRGQEARLRCSPMKGHSHVYWYRQLPEEGLKFMVYLQKENIIDESGMPKERFSAEFPKEGPSILRIQQVVRGDSAAYFCASSQGGRQPQHFGDGTRLSIL.

The chain combines TRBV6-6 with TRBJ2-3, with TRBD2 identical over 8 bases. V lost 1 base, J lost 3 bases, and 6 bases stayed unmatched. Germline V CDR1 and CDR2: MNHNY, SVGAGI (reference sequence). CDR3 length equals 16 residues. The CDR3 DNA is TGTGCCAGCAGTTACTGGCGGGAGGTCGCGACAGATACGCAGTATTTT. Translating gives CASSYWREVATDTQYF.

The V call is TRBV5-1, the J call TRBJ2-2, with D uncertain. V was cut by 5 bases and J by 0 bases, with 5 bases left in between. The CDR3 has 13 residues. Germline V gives CDR1 SGHRS, CDR2 YFSETQ. CDR3: CASRRANTGELFF. CDR3 bases: TGCGCCAGCAGGAGAGCGAACACCGGGGAGCTGTTTTTT.

In this sample, this clone turned up a few times. The rearrangement links TRBV5-6 to TRBJ1-2; a weak D match, TRBD1 (5 bases). Germline-derived CDR1 and CDR2 are SGHDT and YYEEEE. Trimming pared 2 bases from V and 1 base from J, leaving 12 bases between. The CDR3 contains 15 residues. The CDR3 loop is CASSFTGSYNYGYTF. In DNA form, the CDR3 reads TGTGCCAGCAGCTTTACAGGATCATATAACTATGGCTACACCTTC.

This clone was detected once. The V call is TRBV2, the J call TRBJ1-2, with 9 bases identical to TRBD1. The CDR3 is 14 residues long. The J segment lost 4 bases and the V segment lost 8 bases, leaving 8 bases of the junction unmatched. The germline gives CDR1 SNHLY, CDR2 FYNNEI. The CDR3 region is CASLQGAVSYGYTF. The CDR3 DNA sequence: TGTGCCAGCCTACAGGGGGCGGTGAGCTATGGCTACACCTTC.

The chain combines TRBV6-4 with TRBJ1-1; D is unresolved. Trimming removed 6 bases from V and 3 bases from J, with 11 bases in between. Germline assignment: CDR1 MRHNA and CDR2 SNTAGT. This CDR3 spans 13 amino acids. The CDR3 region is CASSPDGDTEAFF. The CDR3 nucleotides read TGTGCCAGCAGCCCGGACGGGGACACTGAAGCTTTCTTT.

The chain is built from TRBV6-5 and TRBJ1-2; 12 bases match TRBD1. The junction had 8 bases not matched to a gene; V was cut back by 6 bases and J by 6 bases. Germline V lookup: CDR1 MNHEY, CDR2 SVGAGI. The CDR3 runs to 15 residues. The CDR3 sequence is CASRFPGQGADGYTF. The CDR3 DNA sequence: TGTGCCAGCAGATTCCCGGGACAGGGGGCCGATGGCTACACCTTC.

The V gene is TRBV6-4, the J gene TRBJ2-1; D ambiguous. V was pared by 3 bases and J by 6 bases, with 12 bases between. This CDR3 is built from 14 residues. Germline loops: CDR1 MRHNA, CDR2 SNTAGT. The CDR3 spells CASSDTNRGNEQFF. Written as DNA, the CDR3 is TGTGCCAGCAGTGATACGAATCGAGGCAATGAGCAGTTCTTC.

This clone was detected once. The chain recombines TRBV18 with TRBJ1-3, with TRBD1 identical over 10 bases. Per the germline V gene, CDR1 is KGHSH and CDR2 is LQKENI. The CDR3 totals 16 residues. V lost 1 base and J lost 1; bases outside the gene matches: 1. The CDR3 DNA sequence: TGTGCCAGCTCACCACTGGGACAGGGGTCTGGAAACACCATATATTTT. It specifies CASSPLGQGSGNTIYF.

This clone showed up just once. V is TRBV4-2 and J is TRBJ2-1, with D possibly being TRBD1 or TRBD2 (5 bases each). The V and J ends lost 0 bases and 0 bases respectively, with 6 bases between them. The CDR3 extends over 15 amino acids. Germline V lookup: CDR1 LGHNA, CDR2 YNFKEQ. The CDR3 region is CASSQDGGSYNEQFF. DNA of the CDR3: TGTGCCAGCAGCCAAGATGGGGGCTCCTACAATGAGCAGTTCTTC.

This clone was observed a handful of times. V is TRBV7-9 and J is TRBJ1-1, with TRBD1 identical over 9 bases. CDR1 is SEHNR and CDR2 is FQNEAQ in the germline V gene (reference sequence). Germline trimming cut 5 bases from V and 5 bases from J; bases unmatched to any gene: 9. The CDR3 loop spans 15 amino acids. CDR3 protein: CASSALQGAGTEAFF. As DNA, the CDR3 is TGTGCCAGCAGCGCGTTACAGGGGGCCGGAACTGAAGCTTTCTTT.

The chain combines TRBV29-1 with TRBJ2-3; D is ambiguous. From germline, CDR1 is SQVTM and CDR2 ANQGSEA. The CDR3 is 13 amino acids. Trimming cost V 5 bases and J 2 bases, with 11 bases left between them. In DNA form, the CDR3 reads TGCAGCGTTAAGCCAGTGAACACAGATACGCAGTATTTT. Translation gives CSVKPVNTDTQYF.

This rearrangement joins TRBV4-1 to TRBJ1-5; D remains ambiguous. Trimming shortened V by 4 bases and J by 9 bases, and 13 bases separated the two germline ends. Germline-derived CDR1 and CDR2 are MGHRA and YSYEKL. The CDR3 consists of 13 residues. The CDR3 DNA follows: TGCGCCAGCAGCCGTACCAGCCTCAGGCCCCAGCATTTT. This sequence encodes CASSRTSLRPQHF.

J is TRBJ2-5 and V is TRBV9; 7 bases map to TRBD1. V was pared by 0 bases and J by 3 bases, with 5 bases of the junction left unmatched. The CDR3 is 15 residues long. Germline CDR1 reads SGDLS; CDR2 reads YYNGEE. CDR3 nucleotide sequence: TGTGCCAGCAGCGTAGCGACAGGGTCGGAAGAGACCCAGTACTTC. This codes for CASSVATGSEETQYF.

The V and J genes are TRBV7-9 and TRBJ2-1, with 8 bases fitting TRBD1. CDR1 SEHNR and CDR2 FQNEAQ come from the germline V gene (reference sequence). The CDR3 has 13 residues. With 5 bases clipped from V and 5 bases from J, the junction kept 2 bases outside the gene matches. The CDR3 coding sequence is TGTGCCAGCAGCCCGGACAGGGACAATGAGCAGTTCTTC. Residues: CASSPDRDNEQFF.

V gene TRBV28 combines with J gene TRBJ1-5, with a tentative D call TRBD1 (6 bases). The CDR3 is 18 amino acids. The V end was cut by 6 bases, the J end by 0 bases, with 21 bases between. Germline V gives CDR1 MDHEN, CDR2 SYDVKM. CDR3 protein: CASSLDPADSYSNQPQHF. The DNA of the CDR3 is TGTGCCAGCAGCCTTGACCCGGCGGACAGCTATAGCAATCAGCCCCAGCATTTT. Together with reference TRBV28 and TRBJ1-5, the CDR3 gives the full variable domain: DVKVTQSSRYLVKRTGEKVFLECVQDMDHENMFWYRQDPGLGLRLIYFSYDVKMKEKGDIPEGYSVSREKKERFSLILESASTNQTSMYLCASSLDPADSYSNQPQHFGDGTRLSIL.

V is TRBV18 and J is TRBJ1-6; 10 bases agree with TRBD1. Trimming cost V 2 bases and J 8 bases; bases outside gene matches: 3. Germline loops: CDR1 KGHSH, CDR2 LQKENI. This CDR3 is 15 amino acids long. The CDR3 sequence: CASSPSGQGYSPLHF. In DNA form, the CDR3 reads TGTGCCAGCTCACCATCGGGACAGGGGTATTCACCCCTCCACTTT.

J is TRBJ2-5 and V is TRBV2; 8 nucleotides align to TRBD1. The junction had 3 bases not matched to a gene; V was cut back by 4 bases and J by 5 bases. The CDR3 consists of 13 residues. Germline V lookup: CDR1 SNHLY, CDR2 FYNNEI. The CDR3 DNA sequence: TGTGCCAGCAGTGGGACAGGGCGTGAGACCCAGTACTTC. Translating it yields CASSGTGRETQYF.

This clone was picked up a small number of times. The V gene is TRBV7-9, the J gene TRBJ1-5, with D unresolved. Germline loops: CDR1 SEHNR, CDR2 FQNEAQ (reference sequence). This CDR3 spans 12 amino acids. The V and J ends lost 5 bases and 1 base respectively, with 3 bases between them. The CDR3 DNA reads TGTGCCAGCAGCGACAGCAATCAGCCCCAGCATTTT. This translates into CASSDSNQPQHF.

V usage is TRBV28 and J usage is TRBJ1-2; 7 nucleotides align to TRBD1. The germline gives CDR1 MDHEN, CDR2 SYDVKM. V shed 1 base, J shed 4 bases, and the junction held 3 bases outside the gene matches. CDR3 size: 14 residues. CDR3 sequence: CASSLLNRGYGYTF. CDR3 nucleotides: TGTGCCAGCAGTTTATTGAACAGGGGCTATGGCTACACCTTC.